A single T cell receptor (beta chain) is shown here with its context. Its antigen is still unknown. Per-base quality was not reported, and no clone a single base away is much larger than it. These data belong to a study of CD8 T cells in Susac syndrome (dated by TCRdb to about 2019). Background on the whole study: Repertoire sequencing was used to test whether CD8+ T cell activation and differentiation in Susac syndrome was antigen driven.

Peripheral blood CD8+ and CD4+ T cells from healthy donors, Susac syndrome patients and multiple sclerosis patients were profiled by high-throughput TCR beta sequencing. The multiple sclerosis controls were treatment-naive patients who had stable or active relapsing-remitting disease and met the revised McDonald criteria. Bulk CD8+ and CD4+ T cells were purified by magnetic negative isolation, whereas CD8+ TEMRA cells were enriched by FACS. Blood was drawn into EDTA tubes, processed within 24 hours, and PBMCs were isolated by density gradient centrifugation. PBMCs destined for TCR sequencing were cryopreserved in liquid nitrogen and later thawed in a 37 °C water bath. Purity of sorted or isolated CD4+, CD8+ and CD8+ TEMRA cells was at least 90%. Study-wide findings and limitations: The TCR sequencing and HLA analysis was acknowledged to have included a relatively small number of individuals.

RNA was extracted using the RNeasy kit, and about 0.45 to 1 ug of the RNA was reverse transcribed with random hexamers. The immunoSEQ multiplex PCR assay, which covers 54 Vbeta and 13 Jbeta segments, was used to amplify TCR beta CDR3 regions. Bias from PCR amplification was corrected by using a synthetic template baseline for primer optimization and for computational correction. The source study handled its data this way. Reads were annotated to V, D and J genes according to IMGT and were analyzed with immunoSEQ Analyzer, with only productive sequences retained. Clonality was computed as one minus Shannon entropy normalized by log2 of the number of productive unique sequences. For each patient and control, public and private clones were evaluated within the 100 most prevalent clones. Susac-specific clones were defined as absent from healthy and MS cohorts, some 1,000 published viral clones and other ImmuneACCESS disease sequences. TCRdb passed the public sequencing reads through fastp at Q25 and MiXCR, retaining productive beta sequences. Every distinct CDR3 protein forms one entry, paired with its most common genes and DNA. TCRdb assigned the V and J calls; the authors' analysis was not used. Here the sample has 200,000 or so distinct CDR3 sequences; 90% to 95% occur a single time. The ten largest clones represent around 0.085% of the sample.

The clonotype comes from a human donor with multiple sclerosis. The sequenced sample was CD4+ T cells from PBMCs.

The CDR3 region reads CAWSLGGSYNEQFF. The nucleotide sequence is TGTGCCTGGAGTCTCGGCGGGAGCTACAATGAGCAGTTCTTC. This receptor chain uses TRBV30 and TRBJ2-1; TRBD2 matches 7 bases in the middle. Trimming takes 2 bases off V and 3 bases off J; junction bases not matched to a gene: 4. The CDR3, from cysteine to phenylalanine, totals 14 residues. Solely the CDR3 DNA is kept, with 42 bases framed from the first base. CDR1 GTSNPN and CDR2 SVGIG were looked up in the germline V gene (reference sequence).